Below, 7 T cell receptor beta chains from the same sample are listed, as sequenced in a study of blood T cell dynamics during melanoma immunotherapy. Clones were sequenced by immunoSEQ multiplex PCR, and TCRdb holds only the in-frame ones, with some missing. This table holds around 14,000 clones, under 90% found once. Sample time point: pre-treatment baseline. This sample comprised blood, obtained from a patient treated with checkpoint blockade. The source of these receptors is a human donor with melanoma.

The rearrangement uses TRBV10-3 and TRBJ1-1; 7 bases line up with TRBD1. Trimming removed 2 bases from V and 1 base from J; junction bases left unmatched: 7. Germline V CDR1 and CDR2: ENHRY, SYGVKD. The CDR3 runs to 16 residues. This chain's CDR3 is CAISERTGGGNTEAFF. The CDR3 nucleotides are TGTGCCATCAGTGAGCGGACAGGCGGGGGGAACACTGAAGCTTTCTTT.

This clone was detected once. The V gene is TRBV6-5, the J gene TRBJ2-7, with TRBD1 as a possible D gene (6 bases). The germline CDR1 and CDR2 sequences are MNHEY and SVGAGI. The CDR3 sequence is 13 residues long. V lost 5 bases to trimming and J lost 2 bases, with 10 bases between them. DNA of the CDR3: TGTGCCAGCAGTCACAGGGCTACCTACGAGCAGTACTTC. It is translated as CASSHRATYEQYF.

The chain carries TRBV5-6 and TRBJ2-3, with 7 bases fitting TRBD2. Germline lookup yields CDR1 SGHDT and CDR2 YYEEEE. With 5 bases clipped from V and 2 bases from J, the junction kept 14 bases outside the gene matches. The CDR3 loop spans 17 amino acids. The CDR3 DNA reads TGTGCCAGCAGGCGGGCGGGAGTGGGGCCTAACACAGATACGCAGTATTTT. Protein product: CASRRAGVGPNTDTQYF.

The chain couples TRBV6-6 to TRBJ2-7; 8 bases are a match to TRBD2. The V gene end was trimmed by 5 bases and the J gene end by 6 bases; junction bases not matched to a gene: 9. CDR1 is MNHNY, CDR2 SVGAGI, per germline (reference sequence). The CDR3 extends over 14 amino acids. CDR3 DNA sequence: TGTGCCAGCAGTCCGGGGACTAGTGGGTTCGAGCAGTACTTC. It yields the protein CASSPGTSGFEQYF.

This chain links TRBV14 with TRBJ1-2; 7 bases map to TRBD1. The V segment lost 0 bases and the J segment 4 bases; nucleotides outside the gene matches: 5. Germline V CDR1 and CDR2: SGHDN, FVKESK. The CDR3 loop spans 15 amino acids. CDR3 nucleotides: TGTGCCAGCAGCCAAGAGAACAGGGGAGCCTATGGCTACACCTTC. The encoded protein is CASSQENRGAYGYTF. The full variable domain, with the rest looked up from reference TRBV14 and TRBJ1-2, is EAGVTQFPSHSVIEKGQTVTLRCDPISGHDNLYWYRRVMGKEIKFLLHFVKESKQDESGMPNNRFLAERTGGTYSTLKVQPAELEDSGVYFCASSQENRGAYGYTFGSGTRLTVV.

CDR3 residues: CASSSISGGDEQYF. The CDR3 DNA is TGTGCCAGCAGCTCTATTTCGGGAGGCGACGAGCAGTACTTC. The rearrangement links TRBV5-4 to TRBJ2-5; 7 bases line up with TRBD2. The DNA matches TRBJ2-7 better at its end, which makes the J call doubtful. Germline-derived CDR1 and CDR2 are SGHNT and YYREEE (reference sequence). This CDR3 has 14 amino acids.

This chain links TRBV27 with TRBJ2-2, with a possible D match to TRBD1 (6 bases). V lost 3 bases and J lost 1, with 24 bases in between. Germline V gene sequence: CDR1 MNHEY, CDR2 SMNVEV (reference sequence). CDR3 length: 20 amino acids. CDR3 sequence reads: CASSFSIVQGTLKNTGELFF. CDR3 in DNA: TGTGCCAGCAGTTTTAGCATTGTTCAGGGGACACTGAAGAACACCGGGGAGCTGTTTTTT.